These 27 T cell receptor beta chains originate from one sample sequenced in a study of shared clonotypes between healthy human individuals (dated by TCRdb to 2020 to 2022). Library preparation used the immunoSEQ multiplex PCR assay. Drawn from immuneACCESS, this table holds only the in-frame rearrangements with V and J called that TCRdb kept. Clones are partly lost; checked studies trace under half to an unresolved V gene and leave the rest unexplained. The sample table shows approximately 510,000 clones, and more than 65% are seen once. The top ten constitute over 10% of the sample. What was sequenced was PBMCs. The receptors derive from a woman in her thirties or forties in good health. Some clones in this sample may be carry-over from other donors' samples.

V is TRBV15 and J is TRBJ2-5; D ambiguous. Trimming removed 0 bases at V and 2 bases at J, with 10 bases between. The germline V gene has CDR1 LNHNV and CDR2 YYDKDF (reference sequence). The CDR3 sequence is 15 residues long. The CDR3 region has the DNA TGTGCCACCAGCAGAGATGGGCAGCGTCAAGAGACCCAGTACTTC. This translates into CATSRDGQRQETQYF.

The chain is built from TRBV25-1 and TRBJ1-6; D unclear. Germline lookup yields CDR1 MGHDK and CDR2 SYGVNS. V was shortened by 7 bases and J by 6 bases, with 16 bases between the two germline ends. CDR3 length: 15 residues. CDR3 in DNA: TGTGCCAGCACCCAAGGGCCAGAAAGTAATTCACCCCTCCACTTT. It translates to CASTQGPESNSPLHF.

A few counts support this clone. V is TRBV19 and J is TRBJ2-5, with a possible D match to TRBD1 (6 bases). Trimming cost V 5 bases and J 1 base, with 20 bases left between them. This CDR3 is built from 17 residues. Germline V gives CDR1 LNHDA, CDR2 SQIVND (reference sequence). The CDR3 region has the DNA TGTGCCAGTAGTTCCACGGCAGGGGCGATGCCCCAAGAGACCCAGTACTTC. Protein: CASSSTAGAMPQETQYF.

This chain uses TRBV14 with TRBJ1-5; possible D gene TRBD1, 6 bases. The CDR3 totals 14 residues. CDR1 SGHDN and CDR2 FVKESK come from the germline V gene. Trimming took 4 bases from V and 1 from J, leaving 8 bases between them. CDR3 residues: CASSRTGSNQPQHF. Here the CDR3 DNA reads TGTGCCAGCAGCCGCACAGGGAGCAATCAGCCCCAGCATTTT.

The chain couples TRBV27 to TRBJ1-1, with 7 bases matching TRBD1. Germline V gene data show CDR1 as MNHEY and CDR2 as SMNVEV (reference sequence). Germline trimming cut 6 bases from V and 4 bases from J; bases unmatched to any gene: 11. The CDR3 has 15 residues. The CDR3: CASSSPVDRATEAFF. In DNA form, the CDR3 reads TGTGCCAGCAGCTCCCCCGTAGACAGGGCCACTGAAGCTTTCTTT.

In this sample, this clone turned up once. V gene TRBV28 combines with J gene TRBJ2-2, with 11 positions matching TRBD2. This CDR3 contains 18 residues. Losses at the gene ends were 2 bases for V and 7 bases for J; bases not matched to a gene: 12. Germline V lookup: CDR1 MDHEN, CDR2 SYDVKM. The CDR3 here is CASSLLGLAGERGGELFF. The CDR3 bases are TGTGCCAGCAGTTTACTTGGACTAGCGGGCGAAAGGGGCGGGGAGCTGTTTTTT.

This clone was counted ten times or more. CDR3 sequence (DNA): TGCAGTGCTATTAGTATGGAGACCCAGTACTTC. Translated, it gives CSAISMETQYF. The rearrangement links TRBV20-1 to TRBJ2-5, with D unresolved. CDR3 length: 11 amino acids. With 4 bases removed from V and 5 bases from J, the gap between germline ends came to 8 bases. Germline V gene lookup returns CDR1 DFQATT and CDR2 SNEGSKA (reference sequence).

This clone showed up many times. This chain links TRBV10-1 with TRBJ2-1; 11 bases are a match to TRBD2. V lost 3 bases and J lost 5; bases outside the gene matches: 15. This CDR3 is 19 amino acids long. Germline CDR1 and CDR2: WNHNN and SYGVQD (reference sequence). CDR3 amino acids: CASSDVGFNPGLADNEQFF. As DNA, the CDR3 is TGCGCCAGCAGTGATGTAGGGTTTAACCCGGGACTAGCGGACAATGAGCAGTTCTTC.

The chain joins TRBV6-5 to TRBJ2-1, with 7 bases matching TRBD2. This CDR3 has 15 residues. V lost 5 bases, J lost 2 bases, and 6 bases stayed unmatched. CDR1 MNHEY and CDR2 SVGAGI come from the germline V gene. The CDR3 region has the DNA TGTGCCAGCAGTCCACGGGGGGAAGCCTACAATGAGCAGTTCTTC. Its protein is CASSPRGEAYNEQFF.

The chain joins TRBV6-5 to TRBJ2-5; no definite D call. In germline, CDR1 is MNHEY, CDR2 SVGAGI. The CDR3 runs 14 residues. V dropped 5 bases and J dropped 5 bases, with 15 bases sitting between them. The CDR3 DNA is TGTGCCAGCAGTAAGCGACGGGTCTCGGAGACCCAGTACTTC. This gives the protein CASSKRRVSETQYF.

As DNA, the CDR3 is TGTGCCAGCAGCTTACGAGCGGGACGGTCTACCTACGAGCAGTACTTC. It codes for CASSLRAGRSTYEQYF. V gene TRBV7-2 combines with J gene TRBJ2-7, with 7 bases fitting TRBD2. V lost 2 bases, J lost 2 bases, and 9 bases stayed unmatched. The CDR3 is 16 amino acids. Per the germline V gene, CDR1 is SGHTA and CDR2 is FQGNSA.

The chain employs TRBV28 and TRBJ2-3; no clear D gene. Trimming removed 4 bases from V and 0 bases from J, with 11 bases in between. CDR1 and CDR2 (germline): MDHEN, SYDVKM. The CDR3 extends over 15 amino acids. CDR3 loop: CASSSRLTSTDTQYF. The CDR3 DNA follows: TGTGCCAGCAGTTCCCGACTGACTAGCACAGATACGCAGTATTTT. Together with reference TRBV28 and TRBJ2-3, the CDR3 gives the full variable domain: DVKVTQSSRYLVKRTGEKVFLECVQDMDHENMFWYRQDPGLGLRLIYFSYDVKMKEKGDIPEGYSVSREKKERFSLILESASTNQTSMYLCASSSRLTSTDTQYFGPGTRLTVL.

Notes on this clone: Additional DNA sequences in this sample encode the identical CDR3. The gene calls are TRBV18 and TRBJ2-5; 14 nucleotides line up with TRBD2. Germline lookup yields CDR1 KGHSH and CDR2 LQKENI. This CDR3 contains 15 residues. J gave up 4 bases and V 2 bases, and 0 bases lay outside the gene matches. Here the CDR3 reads CASSPGTSGRETQYF. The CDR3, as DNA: TGTGCCAGCTCACCAGGGACTAGCGGGAGAGAGACCCAGTACTTC.

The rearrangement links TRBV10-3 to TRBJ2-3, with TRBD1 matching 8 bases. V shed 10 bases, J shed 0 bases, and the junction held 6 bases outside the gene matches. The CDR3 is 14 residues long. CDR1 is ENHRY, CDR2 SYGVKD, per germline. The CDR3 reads CATLQGGSTDTQYF. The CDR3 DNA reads TGTGCCACCTTACAGGGGGGTAGCACAGATACGCAGTATTTT.

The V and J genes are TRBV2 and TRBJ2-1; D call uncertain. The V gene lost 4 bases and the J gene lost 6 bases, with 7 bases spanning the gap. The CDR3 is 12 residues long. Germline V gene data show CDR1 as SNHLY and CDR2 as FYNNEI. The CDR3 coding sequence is TGTGCCAGCAGTGTAGTGGGCAATGAGCAGTTCTTC. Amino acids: CASSVVGNEQFF.

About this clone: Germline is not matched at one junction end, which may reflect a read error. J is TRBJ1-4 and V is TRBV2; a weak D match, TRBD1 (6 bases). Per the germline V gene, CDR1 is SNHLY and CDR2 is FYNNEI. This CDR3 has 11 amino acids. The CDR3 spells CASSDQGTRIF. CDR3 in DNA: TGTGCCAGCAGTGATCAGGGGACAAGGATTTTT. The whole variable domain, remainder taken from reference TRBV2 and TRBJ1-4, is EPEVTQTPSHQVTQMGQEVILRCVPISNHLYFYWYRQILGQKVEFLVSFYNNEISEKSEIFDDQFSVERPDGSNFTLKIRSTKLEDSAMYFCASSDQGTRIFGSGTQLSVL.

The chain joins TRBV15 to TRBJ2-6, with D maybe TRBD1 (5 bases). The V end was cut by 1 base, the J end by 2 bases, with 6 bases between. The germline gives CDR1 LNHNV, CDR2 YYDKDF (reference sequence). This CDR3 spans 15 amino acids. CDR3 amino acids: CATSRAGTGANVLTF. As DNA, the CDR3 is TGTGCCACCAGCAGAGCAGGGACTGGGGCCAACGTCCTGACTTTC.

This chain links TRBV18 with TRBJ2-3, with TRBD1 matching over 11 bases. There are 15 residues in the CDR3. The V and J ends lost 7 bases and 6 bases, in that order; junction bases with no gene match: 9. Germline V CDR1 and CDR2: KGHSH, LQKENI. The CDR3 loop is CASLTRDRGADTQYF. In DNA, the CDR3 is TGTGCCAGCTTAACCCGGGACAGGGGGGCGGATACGCAGTATTTT.

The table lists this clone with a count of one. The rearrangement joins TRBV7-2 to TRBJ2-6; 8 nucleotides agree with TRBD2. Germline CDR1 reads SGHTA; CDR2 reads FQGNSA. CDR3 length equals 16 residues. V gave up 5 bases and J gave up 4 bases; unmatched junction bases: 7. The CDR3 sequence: CASSLNSGIGANVLTF. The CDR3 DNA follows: TGTGCCAGCAGCCTAAATAGCGGGATCGGGGCCAACGTCCTGACTTTC. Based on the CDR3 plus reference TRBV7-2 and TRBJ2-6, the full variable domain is GAGVSQSPSNKVTEKGKDVELRCDPISGHTALYWYRQSLGQGLEFLIYFQGNSAPDKSGLPSDRFSAERTGGSVSTLTIQRTQQEDSAVYLCASSLNSGIGANVLTFGAGSRLTVL.

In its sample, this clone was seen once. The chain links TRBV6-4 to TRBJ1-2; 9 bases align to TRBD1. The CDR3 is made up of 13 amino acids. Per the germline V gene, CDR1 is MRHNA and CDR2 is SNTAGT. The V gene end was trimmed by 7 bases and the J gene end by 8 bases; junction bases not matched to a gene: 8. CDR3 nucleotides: TGTGCCAGCATCCTCACAGGGGGCAACGGCTACACCTTC. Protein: CASILTGGNGYTF.

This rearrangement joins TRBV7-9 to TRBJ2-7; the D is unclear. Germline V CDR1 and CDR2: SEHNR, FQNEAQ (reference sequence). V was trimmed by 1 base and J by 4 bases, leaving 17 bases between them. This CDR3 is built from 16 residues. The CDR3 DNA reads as TGTGCCAGCAGCTTAGTGGTACTACCTGCACCTTACGAGCAGTACTTC. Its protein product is CASSLVVLPAPYEQYF.

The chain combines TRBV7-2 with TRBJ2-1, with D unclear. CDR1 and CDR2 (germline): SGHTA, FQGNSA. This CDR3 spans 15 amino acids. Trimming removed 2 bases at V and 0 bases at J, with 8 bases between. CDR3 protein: CASSLKVSSYNEQFF. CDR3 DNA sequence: TGTGCCAGCAGCTTAAAGGTGAGCTCCTACAATGAGCAGTTCTTC.

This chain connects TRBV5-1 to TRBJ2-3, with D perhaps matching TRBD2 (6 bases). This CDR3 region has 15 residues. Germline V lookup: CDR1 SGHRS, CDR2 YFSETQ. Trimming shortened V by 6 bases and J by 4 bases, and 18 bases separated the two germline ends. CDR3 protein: CASTPRGRSADTQYF. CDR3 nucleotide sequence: TGCGCCAGCACTCCCCGTGGGAGGAGTGCAGATACGCAGTATTTT.

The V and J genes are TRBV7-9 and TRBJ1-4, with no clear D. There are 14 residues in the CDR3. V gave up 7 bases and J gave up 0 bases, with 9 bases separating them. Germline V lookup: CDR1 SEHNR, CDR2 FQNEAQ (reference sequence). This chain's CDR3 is CASNPVATNEKLFF. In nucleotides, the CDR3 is TGTGCCAGCAACCCGGTCGCAACTAATGAAAAACTGTTTTTT.

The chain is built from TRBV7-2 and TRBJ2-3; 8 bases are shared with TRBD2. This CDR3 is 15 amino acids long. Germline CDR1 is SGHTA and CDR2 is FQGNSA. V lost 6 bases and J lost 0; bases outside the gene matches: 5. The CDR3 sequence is CASRKLAASTDTQYF. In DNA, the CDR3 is TGTGCCAGCAGAAAACTAGCGGCTAGCACAGATACGCAGTATTTT.

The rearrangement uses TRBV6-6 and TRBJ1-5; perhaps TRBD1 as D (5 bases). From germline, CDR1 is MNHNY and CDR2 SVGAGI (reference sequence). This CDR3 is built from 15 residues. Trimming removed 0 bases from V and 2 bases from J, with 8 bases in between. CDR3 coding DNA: TGTGCCAGCAGTTACTCTGGCAGGGGCAATCAGCCCCAGCATTTT. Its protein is CASSYSGRGNQPQHF.

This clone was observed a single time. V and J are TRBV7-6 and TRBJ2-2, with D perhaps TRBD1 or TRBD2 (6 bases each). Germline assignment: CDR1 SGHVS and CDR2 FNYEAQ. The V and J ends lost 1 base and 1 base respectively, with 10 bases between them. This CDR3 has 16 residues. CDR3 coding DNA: TGTGCCAGCAGCTTAGAGGGGGGAATGAACACCGGGGAGCTGTTTTTT. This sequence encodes CASSLEGGMNTGELFF.